These 23 T cell receptor beta chains were all obtained from the same sample, sequenced in a study of blood T cell repertoires in COVID-19. Method: immunoSEQ multiplex PCR; TCRdb's copy keeps in-frame clones and lacks some. This table has over 70,000 clones, approximately 71% appearing once. The material sequenced was peripheral blood. The receptors were sampled from a man aged 65 to 85 with COVID-19, enrolled during active disease.

The chain joins TRBV3-1 (or the pseudogene TRBV3-2) to TRBJ1-1; a possible D gene is TRBD1 (5 bases). The CDR3 has 14 amino acids. Trimming took 0 bases from V and 5 from J, leaving 10 bases between them. CDR1 LGHDT and CDR2 YNNKEL come from the germline V gene (reference sequence). CDR3 nucleotides: TGTGCCAGCAGCCAAGAGGAGGGGTCGACTGAAGCTTTCTTT. Protein: CASSQEEGSTEAFF.

This clone was observed a few times. The genes are TRBV19 and TRBJ1-2; no firm D call. Per the germline V gene, CDR1 is LNHDA and CDR2 is SQIVND (reference sequence). CDR3 length: 11 residues. Trimming cost V 10 bases and J 1 base, with 7 bases left between them. Here the CDR3 DNA reads TGTGCCACCCGGTTTAACTATGGCTACACCTTC. Protein product: CATRFNYGYTF.

The chain employs TRBV27 and TRBJ2-7; 11 bases map to TRBD1. The CDR3 extends over 15 amino acids. Germline V gene lookup returns CDR1 MNHEY and CDR2 SMNVEV (reference sequence). After removal of 6 bases from V and 3 bases from J, the junction contained 7 bases not matched to a gene. The CDR3 reads CASRPDRGLIYEQYF. CDR3 nucleotide sequence: TGTGCCAGCAGGCCGGACAGGGGGCTCATCTACGAGCAGTACTTC.

A note on this clone: The same CDR3 can be traced to other DNA sequences in this sample. The rearrangement uses TRBV28 and TRBJ1-5; D gene unclear. Trimming stripped 3 bases from V and 2 bases from J, with 5 bases between. CDR1 is MDHEN, CDR2 SYDVKM, per germline. The CDR3 has 13 amino acids. The CDR3 loop is CASSFSGNQPQHF. In nucleotides, the CDR3 is TGTGCCAGCAGTTTCAGCGGCAATCAGCCCCAGCATTTT.

The chain has TRBV19 and TRBJ2-2; possible D gene TRBD2, 6 bases. The CDR3 spans 14 residues. Trimming stripped 4 bases from V and 4 bases from J, with 10 bases between. In germline, CDR1 is LNHDA, CDR2 SQIVND (reference sequence). The CDR3 bases are TGTGCCAGTAGTAGATCGGGAGTCACCGGGGAGCTGTTTTTT. This encodes CASSRSGVTGELFF.

The V gene is TRBV7-9, the J gene TRBJ1-4, with D unclear. The CDR3 loop spans 14 amino acids. V shed 4 bases and J shed 8 bases, with 14 bases lying between them. Germline V gives CDR1 SEHNR, CDR2 FQNEAQ (reference sequence). CDR3: CASSSRLSLEKLFF. Here the CDR3 DNA reads TGTGCCAGCAGCTCTAGGCTTTCGTTGGAAAAACTGTTTTTT.

V gene TRBV7-3 combines with J gene TRBJ1-2; TRBD1 matches at 8 bases. V was pared by 0 bases and J by 5 bases, with 2 bases of the junction left unmatched. Germline V CDR1 and CDR2: SGHTA, FQGTGA. The CDR3 runs 14 residues. The CDR3 coding sequence is TGTGCCAGCAGCTTAACACAGGGGGGGTATGGCTACACCTTC. Its translation: CASSLTQGGYGYTF.

This sequence joins TRBV7-3 and TRBJ2-3; TRBD2 agrees at 7 bases. Germline trimming cut 6 bases from V and 5 bases from J; bases unmatched to any gene: 5. The CDR3 has 13 residues. Germline V gene sequence: CDR1 SGHTA, CDR2 FQGTGA. The CDR3 nucleotides are TGTGCCAGCAGTCCAGGGAGGGGAGATACGCAGTATTTT. This gives the protein CASSPGRGDTQYF.

This chain uses TRBV4-3 with TRBJ2-2; maybe TRBD2 (5 bases). With 0 bases removed from V and 6 bases from J, the gap between germline ends came to 11 bases. The germline V gene encodes CDR1 LGHNA and CDR2 YSLEER. The CDR3 extends over 15 amino acids. In DNA, the CDR3 is TGCGCCAGCAGCCAAGATCGTCTAGCTTCCGGGGAGCTGTTTTTT. Protein sequence: CASSQDRLASGELFF.

The chain carries TRBV5-5 and TRBJ1-2, with 12 bases matching TRBD1. The length of the CDR3 is 18 residues. Germline V lookup: CDR1 SGHKS, CDR2 YYEKEE (reference sequence). V lost 5 bases to trimming and J lost 3 bases; unmatched junction nucleotides: 14. The DNA of the CDR3 is TGTGCCAGCAGTTCACTTACGGGACAGGGGGCTTTTGACTATGGCTACACCTTC. Protein product: CASSSLTGQGAFDYGYTF. Combining the CDR3 with reference TRBV5-5 and TRBJ1-2 gives the whole variable domain DAGVTQSPTHLIKTRGQQVTLRCSPISGHKSVSWYQQVLGQGPQFIFQYYEKEERGRGNFPDRFSARQFPNYSSELNVNALLLGDSALYLCASSSLTGQGAFDYGYTFGSGTRLTVV.

The genes are TRBV2 and TRBJ2-6; maybe TRBD1 (6 bases). Germline loops: CDR1 SNHLY, CDR2 FYNNEI. V was trimmed by 6 bases and J by 0 bases, leaving 18 bases between them. This CDR3 has 18 amino acids. The CDR3 DNA reads as TGTGCCAGCAGAGCAGGGGCAGGGTACTACTCTGGGGCCAACGTCCTGACTTTC. As protein: CASRAGAGYYSGANVLTF.

The genes are TRBV28 and TRBJ2-7; D might be TRBD1 (5 bases). V was shortened by 6 bases and J by 2 bases, with 11 bases between the two germline ends. This CDR3 comprises 13 residues. The V gene's germline CDR1 is MDHEN and CDR2 SYDVKM. Written as DNA, the CDR3 is TGTGCCAGCAGCCCGGACATGACCTACGAGCAGTACTTC. Translated: CASSPDMTYEQYF.

The V gene is TRBV18, the J gene TRBJ1-2; 7 bases are a match to TRBD1. This CDR3 contains 14 residues. CDR1 is KGHSH, CDR2 LQKENI, per germline. Trimming at V came to 3 bases and at J to 6 bases, leaving 7 bases not matched to a gene. CDR3 sequence reads: CASSPRDSYNGYTF. In DNA, the CDR3 is TGTGCCAGCTCACCTAGGGACAGTTACAATGGCTACACCTTC.

The chain employs TRBV11-1 and TRBJ2-3; a possible D gene is TRBD1 (6 bases). Germline CDR1 reads SGHAT; CDR2 reads FQDESV (reference sequence). V gave up 5 bases and J gave up 5 bases, with 14 bases separating them. CDR3 length: 14 amino acids. CDR3 bases: TGTGCCAGCAGCGACCAGGGGATTAGAGATACGCAGTATTTT. It codes for CASSDQGIRDTQYF.

The chain links TRBV21-1 to TRBJ2-7; TRBD2 was called by the table and not checked on the DNA. TRBV21-1 is a pseudogene segment. The CDR3 runs to 19 residues. Written as DNA, the CDR3 is TGTGCCAGCAGCAAAATTTCCCCTACAGGCGGGAGGGGTCTTAACGAGCAGTACTTC. Encoded protein: CASSKISPTGGRGLNEQYF.

The sample holds a few counts of this clone. The genes are TRBV9 and TRBJ1-1, with TRBD1 as a possible D gene (6 bases). Germline V gene sequence: CDR1 SGDLS, CDR2 YYNGEE. V lost 4 bases and J lost 2, with 12 bases in between. This CDR3 spans 14 amino acids. DNA of the CDR3: TGTGCCAGCAGCCCCCGACAGGCTAACACTGAAGCTTTCTTT. Translating it yields CASSPRQANTEAFF.

This clone appeared a few times. The chain carries TRBV18 and TRBJ1-3; D not certain. Between the trimmed V and J ends, which lost 6 bases and 2 bases, there was a span of 17 bases. CDR3 length: 16 amino acids. Germline CDR1 and CDR2: KGHSH and LQKENI. CDR3 nucleotides: TGTGCCAGCTCTCGGGAGGTTGGATCTGCTGGAAACACCATATATTTT. Translated: CASSREVGSAGNTIYF.

This clone has just one count. This rearrangement joins TRBV5-4 to TRBJ2-7; possibly TRBD2 for D (5 bases). Trimming took 0 bases from V and 3 from J, leaving 7 bases between them. From germline, CDR1 is SGHNT and CDR2 YYREEE (reference sequence). The CDR3 has 13 amino acids. The CDR3 spells CASSLGLYYEQYF. CDR3 coding DNA: TGTGCCAGCAGCTTGGGACTATACTACGAGCAGTACTTC.

To note about this clone: The same CDR3 is also encoded by other DNA sequences in this sample. This sequence joins TRBV4-2 and TRBJ1-3; TRBD1 matches 12 bases. The germline gives CDR1 LGHNA, CDR2 YNFKEQ. Trimming cost V 3 bases and J 7 bases; bases outside gene matches: 7. The CDR3 spans 16 residues. The CDR3 loop is CASSQGQGASWNTIYF. DNA of the CDR3: TGTGCCAGCAGCCAGGGACAGGGGGCTTCGTGGAACACCATATATTTT.

The chain joins TRBV24-1 to TRBJ2-2; 8 bases are shared with TRBD2. The CDR3 runs to 20 residues. The ends lost 1 base at V and 4 bases at J; junction bases unmatched: 16. Looked up from germline, CDR1 is KGHDR and CDR2 is SFDVKD. The CDR3 DNA reads TGTGCCACCAGTGATTTTCTCCTACCCCGGGAAGCGGGAGTCACCGGGGAGCTGTTTTTT. Translating it yields CATSDFLLPREAGVTGELFF.

This clone came up a few times. V gene TRBV4-3 combines with J gene TRBJ1-5; TRBD1 might be the D (6 bases). Germline CDR1 is LGHNA and CDR2 is YSLEER. The CDR3 runs 15 residues. Trimming stripped 1 base from V and 8 bases from J, with 15 bases between. CDR3 loop: CASSQGRGGGEPQHF. CDR3 coding DNA: TGCGCCAGCAGCCAAGGTCGAGGGGGGGGAGAGCCCCAGCATTTT.

The chain combines TRBV14 with TRBJ1-2; D may be TRBD1 (6 bases). Germline V CDR1 and CDR2: SGHDN, FVKESK. Trimming pared 4 bases from V and 2 bases from J, leaving 17 bases between. The CDR3 spans 16 residues. This chain's CDR3 is CASSLPRGALNYGYTF. The CDR3 coding sequence is TGTGCCAGCAGCCTACCCCGGGGGGCGCTGAACTATGGCTACACCTTC.

This clone was detected only a few times. This rearrangement joins TRBV28 to TRBJ1-3; D perhaps matches TRBD1 (6 bases). The CDR3 sequence is 18 residues long. The germline V gene has CDR1 MDHEN and CDR2 SYDVKM. V was pared by 6 bases and J by 2 bases, with 23 bases between. The CDR3 loop reads CASRGGMPGQRTGNTIYF. The CDR3 bases are TGTGCCAGCAGGGGAGGGATGCCAGGACAGCGTACTGGAAACACCATATATTTT.